The 32 T cell receptor beta chains given below trace back to one sample, sequenced in a study. TCRdb ran MiXCR on the 5' RACE reads and lists one entry per CDR3 protein. Of 60,000 to 65,000 distinct CDR3 sequences listed, around a fifth are singletons. Sequenced input: memory CD4+ T cells sorted from a lymph node. Noted subset: memory CD4+ T cells, CD4+CD45RO+CD25-. Receptors were obtained from a female donor with breast cancer.

The rearrangement links TRBV4-1 to TRBJ2-5, with 9 bases aligning to TRBD2. The J segment lost 4 bases and the V segment lost 2 bases, leaving 8 bases of the junction unmatched. Germline V gives CDR1 MGHRA, CDR2 YSYEKL. CDR3 size: 16 residues. The CDR3 nucleotides read TGCGCCAGCAGCCAATCCGGGACTAGCAAGGGAGAGACCCAGTACTTC. It encodes CASSQSGTSKGETQYF.

The chain is built from TRBV7-9 and TRBJ1-6; unclear D gene. CDR3 length: 12 residues. The germline CDR1 and CDR2 sequences are SEHNR and FQNEAQ (reference sequence). Between the trimmed V and J ends, which lost 5 bases and 12 bases, there was a span of 11 bases. CDR3 sequence reads: CASSIGRLPLHF. The CDR3 nucleotides are TGTGCCAGCAGCATCGGAAGATTACCCCTCCACTTT.

There are many counts of this clonotype. CDR3 sequence (DNA): TGCGCCAGCAGCCAGGGACAGGGGGCAGAGACCCAGTACTTC. It specifies CASSQGQGAETQYF. The rearrangement links TRBV5-1 to TRBJ2-5; 12 bases line up with TRBD1. CDR3 length equals 14 residues. The ends lost 4 bases at V and 4 bases at J; junction bases unmatched: 2. The V gene's germline CDR1 is SGHRS and CDR2 YFSETQ.

This clonotype appeared a single time. One end of the junction fails to match germline, which may point to a read error. The chain combines TRBV9 with TRBJ1-3, with TRBD1 matching 7 bases. The CDR3 runs to 12 residues. Per the germline V gene, CDR1 is SGDLS and CDR2 is YYNGEE. The CDR3 DNA is TGTGCCTGCAGGGGACAGGGAAACACCATATATTTT. Translation: CACRGQGNTIYF. The full variable domain, with the rest looked up from reference TRBV9 and TRBJ1-3, is DSGVTQTPKHLITATGQRVTLRCSPRSGDLSVYWYQQSLDQGLQFLIQYYNGEERAKGNILERFSAQQFPDLHSELNLSSLELGDSALYFCACRGQGNTIYFGEGSWLTVV.

DNA for the CDR3: TGCAGCGTTGCCCCCATTGGGACGGCCTATGGCTACACCTTC. It encodes CSVAPIGTAYGYTF. V gene TRBV29-1 combines with J gene TRBJ1-2, with D possibly being TRBD1 (5 bases). Germline CDR1 SQVTM, CDR2 ANQGSEA. The germline V and J ends were trimmed by 4 bases and 4 bases, with 16 bases remaining between them. This CDR3 has 14 residues.

This clonotype was recorded at least ten times. The chain is built from TRBV6-5 and TRBJ2-7; TRBD1 matches 7 bases. The CDR3 totals 14 residues. CDR1 MNHEY and CDR2 SVGAGI come from the germline V gene. V lost 5 bases to trimming and J lost 0 bases; unmatched junction nucleotides: 4. CDR3: CASSRGTVSYEQYF. The CDR3 DNA reads as TGTGCCAGCAGTAGAGGGACAGTCTCCTACGAGCAGTACTTC.

The chain employs TRBV28 and TRBJ2-3, with 15 bases lining up with TRBD2. The germline CDR1 and CDR2 sequences are MDHEN and SYDVKM. The J segment lost 2 bases and the V segment lost 5 bases, leaving 5 bases of the junction unmatched. The CDR3 runs 17 residues. CDR3 bases: TGTGCCAGCAGTAGACGGACTAGCGGGAGGGCCACAGATACGCAGTATTTT. Protein sequence: CASSRRTSGRATDTQYF.

Notes on this clonotype: This is likely a read error, given that the CDR3 carries no conserved phenylalanine or tryptophan at its end. The rearrangement uses TRBV2 and TRBJ1-5; D not resolved. The CDR3 sequence is 13 residues long. V was clipped by 3 bases and J by 4 bases, with 7 bases between them. CDR1 is SNHLY and CDR2 is FYNNEI in the germline V gene. This CDR3 reads CASSDGINQPQHL. Written as DNA, the CDR3 is TGTGCCAGCAGTGACGGCATTAATCAGCCCCAGCATCTT.

This clonotype was observed at least ten times. This rearrangement joins TRBV9 to TRBJ1-3; 7 positions agree with TRBD1. From germline, CDR1 is SGDLS and CDR2 YYNGEE. The CDR3 length is 15 residues. Germline trimming cut 3 bases from V and 4 bases from J; bases unmatched to any gene: 7. CDR3 sequence reads: CASSAITGAGNTIYF. In nucleotides, the CDR3 is TGTGCCAGCAGCGCCATCACAGGGGCCGGAAACACCATATATTTT.

This chain joins TRBV5-1 and TRBJ2-5; no firm D call. Trimming removed 3 bases at V and 4 bases at J, with 13 bases between. The germline V gene has CDR1 SGHRS and CDR2 YFSETQ. This CDR3 has 14 residues. This chain's CDR3 is CASSSVSRPETQYF. Written as DNA, the CDR3 is TGCGCCAGCAGCTCCGTCAGTCGCCCAGAGACCCAGTACTTC.

The chain carries TRBV6-6 and TRBJ2-1, with D maybe TRBD2 (6 bases). Trimming removed 5 bases from V and 5 bases from J, with 7 bases in between. From germline, CDR1 is MNHNY and CDR2 SVGAGI (reference sequence). This CDR3 has 12 amino acids. CDR3 region: CASSGGNNEQFF. CDR3 nucleotide sequence: TGTGCCAGCAGTGGGGGGAACAATGAGCAGTTCTTC.

Many counts were recorded for this clonotype. This chain links TRBV5-1 with TRBJ1-5; D remains unclear. Trimming shortened V by 4 bases and J by 0 bases, and 8 bases separated the two germline ends. Germline CDR1 and CDR2: SGHRS and YFSETQ. The CDR3 covers 14 residues. The CDR3 nucleotides are TGCGCCAGCAGCCCGAGAGATAGCAATCAGCCCCAGCATTTT. Protein: CASSPRDSNQPQHF. The full variable domain, in which reference TRBV5-1 and TRBJ1-5 provide the parts outside the CDR3, is KAGVTQTPRYLIKTRGQQVTLSCSPISGHRSVSWYQQTPGQGLQFLFEYFSETQRNKGNFPGRFSGRQFSNSRSEMNVSTLELGDSALYLCASSPRDSNQPQHFGDGTRLSIL.

The sample holds many counts of this clonotype. The chain joins TRBV4-1 to TRBJ1-2, with TRBD1 as a possible D gene (5 bases). Between the trimmed V and J ends, which lost 0 bases and 7 bases, there was a span of 18 bases. Germline V CDR1 and CDR2: MGHRA, YSYEKL. The CDR3 runs 16 residues. In DNA form, the CDR3 reads TGCGCCAGCAGCCAAGAAAATCAGGGTGTCTATGGTGGCTACACCTTC. Translated, it gives CASSQENQGVYGGYTF.

This clonotype turned up a few times. The CDR3 sequence: CASSPIGNYEQYF. The CDR3 DNA sequence: TGTGCCAGCAGCCCAATAGGGAACTACGAGCAGTACTTC. V usage is TRBV11-2 and J usage is TRBJ2-7; unclear D gene. Deletions cut 5 bases from V and 3 bases from J, with 11 bases between. This CDR3 has 13 residues. Germline assignment: CDR1 SGHAT and CDR2 FQNNGV.

This clonotype has a handful of counts. The chain employs TRBV10-1 and TRBJ2-1; perhaps TRBD2 as D (7 bases). The CDR3 contains 15 residues. CDR1 WNHNN and CDR2 SYGVQD come from the germline V gene (reference sequence). V lost 6 bases, J lost 8 bases, and 20 bases lay in between. CDR3 bases: TGCGCCAGCAGCCCAGGAGGGGGGGGGCCTGATGAGCAGTTCTTC. It encodes CASSPGGGGPDEQFF.

This chain joins TRBV24-1 and TRBJ1-2; D remains unclear. There are 12 residues in the CDR3. The germline V gene has CDR1 KGHDR and CDR2 SFDVKD. With 9 bases removed from V and 7 bases from J, the gap between germline ends came to 14 bases. The CDR3 coding sequence is TGTGCCACCGCAACGGGCGGGTCTGGCTACACCTTC. This encodes CATATGGSGYTF.

This chain uses TRBV7-2 with TRBJ1-4; D ambiguous. This CDR3 is 14 amino acids long. Germline V gene sequence: CDR1 SGHTA, CDR2 FQGNSA. V gave up 1 base and J gave up 8 bases, with 11 bases separating them. CDR3: CASSLGSVGEKLFF. CDR3 nucleotide sequence: TGTGCCAGCAGCTTAGGGAGTGTTGGGGAAAAACTGTTTTTT.

This clonotype came up a few times. The chain is built from TRBV5-1 and TRBJ2-1; the match to TRBD2 covers 10 bases. Trimming removed 0 bases from V and 3 bases from J; junction bases left unmatched: 9. Germline V gene data show CDR1 as SGHRS and CDR2 as YFSETQ. The CDR3 loop spans 18 amino acids. The CDR3 bases are TGCGCCAGCAGCTTGGATTCTAGCGGGAGTCCTTTCTACAATGAGCAGTTCTTC. It is translated as CASSLDSSGSPFYNEQFF.

The chain couples TRBV10-3 to TRBJ2-7; D unclear. The CDR3 totals 14 residues. V was trimmed by 5 bases and J by 6 bases, leaving 17 bases between them. CDR1 is ENHRY, CDR2 SYGVKD, per germline. The CDR3 region is CAISLSRIGLEQYF. CDR3 sequence (DNA): TGTGCCATCAGTTTATCCCGGATAGGTCTCGAGCAGTACTTC.

The V call is TRBV5-1, the J call TRBJ1-1; 7 positions agree with TRBD1. From germline, CDR1 is SGHRS and CDR2 YFSETQ. Trimming at V came to 5 bases and at J to 4 bases, leaving 8 bases not matched to a gene. The CDR3 spans 14 residues. The CDR3 nucleotides read TGCGCCAGCAGAACAGGGGCACGGGGCACTGAAGCTTTCTTT. Translation: CASRTGARGTEAFF.

About this clonotype itself: A much larger clone lies one base from this, so it may be a read error. The chain employs TRBV4-3 and TRBJ2-3; 9 bases are shared with TRBD2. The CDR3 is 17 amino acids. The germline V gene encodes CDR1 LGHNA and CDR2 YSLEER. This chain's CDR3 is CASNQDPSGAPTDTQYF. Here the CDR3 DNA reads TGCGCCAGCAACCAAGATCCTAGCGGGGCCCCCACAGATACGCAGTATTTT.

About this clonotype: Possible read error: a much larger clone is one base away. V usage is TRBV2 and J usage is TRBJ2-3, with 10 bases matching TRBD2. The CDR3 is made up of 14 amino acids. Losses at the gene ends were 6 bases for V and 9 bases for J; bases not matched to a gene: 9. Germline V CDR1 and CDR2: SNHLY, FYNNEI. The CDR3 spells CASSRTSGLETQYF. The CDR3 bases are TGTGCCAGCAGCCGGACTAGCGGACTAGAGACGCAGTATTTT. Looking up the rest from reference TRBV2 and TRBJ2-3 gives the full variable domain: EPEVTQTPSHQVTQMGQEVILRCVPISNHLYFYWYRQILGQKVEFLVSFYNNEISEKSEIFDDQFSVERPDGSNFTLKIRSTKLEDSAMYFCASSRTSGLETQYFGPGTRLTVL.

The chain combines TRBV6-6 with TRBJ2-3; 11 bases fit TRBD2. CDR3 size: 16 residues. With 8 bases clipped from V and 3 bases from J, the junction kept 10 bases outside the gene matches. Germline loops: CDR1 MNHNY, CDR2 SVGAGI (reference sequence). DNA for the CDR3: TGTGCCAGCGGTAGCGGGAGGGTAGGTGGAACAGATACGCAGTATTTT. Amino acid sequence: CASGSGRVGGTDTQYF.

The chain's CDR3 is CASSLLLSGGGTDTQYF. The CDR3, as DNA: TGTGCCAGCAGTTTACTCCTGAGCGGGGGGGGGACAGATACGCAGTATTTT. V and J are TRBV27 and TRBJ2-3; 10 bases are shared with TRBD2. There are 17 residues in the CDR3. V was pared by 2 bases and J by 3 bases, with 8 bases of the junction left unmatched. CDR1 is MNHEY and CDR2 is SMNVEV in the germline V gene (reference sequence).

V and J are TRBV29-1 and TRBJ2-1; maybe TRBD2 (5 bases). The CDR3 runs to 11 residues. V dropped 5 bases and J dropped 14 bases, with 16 bases sitting between them. Germline assignment: CDR1 SQVTM and CDR2 ANQGSEA. This CDR3 is CSVLEARAEFF. CDR3 nucleotide sequence: TGCAGCGTTTTAGAAGCACGAGCGGAGTTCTTC.

The chain is built from TRBV5-1 and TRBJ2-7; 8 nucleotides agree with TRBD1. Losses at the gene ends were 4 bases for V and 8 bases for J; bases not matched to a gene: 11. The germline CDR1 and CDR2 sequences are SGHRS and YFSETQ. CDR3 length equals 14 residues. CDR3 residues: CASSLQGGLTQQYF. The DNA of the CDR3 is TGCGCCAGCAGCCTACAGGGGGGACTTACCCAGCAGTACTTC.

This clonotype appeared many times. DNA for the CDR3: TGTGCCAGCATGGAGACCGCGAGGGACACCGGGGAGCTGTTTTTT. Its translation: CASMETARDTGELFF. The chain recombines TRBV6-6 with TRBJ2-2, with D possibly TRBD2 on 5 matching bases. The CDR3 is 15 residues long. V lost 7 bases to trimming and J lost 3 bases, with 15 bases between them. Germline V CDR1 and CDR2: MNHNY, SVGAGI (reference sequence).

Comments on this clonotype: A much larger clone sits a single nucleotide away, making a read error possible. This chain connects TRBV20-1 to TRBJ2-1, with 7 bases lining up with TRBD2. Germline CDR1 reads DFQATT; CDR2 reads SNEGSKA (reference sequence). The CDR3 runs 14 residues. CDR3 DNA: TGCAGTGCTGGAAAGGTAGCGGGCTACAATGAGCAGCTCTTC. This translates into CSAGKVAGYNEQLF.

V usage is TRBV12-3 or TRBV12-4 and J usage is TRBJ2-2, with D possibly matching TRBD1 (6 bases). Trimming left V 5 bases short and J 8 bases short, with 9 bases between. This CDR3 is built from 12 residues. The DNA for the CDR3 is TGTGCCAGCAGTGAGGGGGAAGGGGAGCTGTTTTTT. This translates into CASSEGEGELFF.

This clonotype was recorded at least ten times. CDR3 nucleotides: TGTGCCAGCAGCTTAGGGGGTGGGCAAGAGACCCAGTACTTC. This codes for CASSLGGGQETQYF. The chain combines TRBV5-6 with TRBJ2-5, with a tentative D call TRBD1 (6 bases). CDR1 SGHDT and CDR2 YYEEEE come from the germline V gene. This CDR3 has 14 amino acids. Trimming shortened V by 2 bases and J by 2 bases, and 10 bases separated the two germline ends.

CDR3 sequence reads: CASSFGGQVDTDTQYF. Here the CDR3 DNA reads TGCGCCAGCAGCTTTGGGGGCCAGGTGGACACAGATACGCAGTATTTT. The rearrangement joins TRBV5-1 to TRBJ2-3, with D possibly TRBD1 on 6 matching bases. Germline V CDR1 and CDR2: SGHRS, YFSETQ. This CDR3 is 16 amino acids long. The V and J ends lost 2 bases and 2 bases respectively, with 15 bases between them.

This clonotype came up once. The chain employs TRBV11-3 and TRBJ1-1; D not certain. This CDR3 has 13 amino acids. The V gene lost 3 bases and the J gene lost 6 bases, with 11 bases spanning the gap. Germline CDR1 SGHNT, CDR2 YENEEA. As DNA, the CDR3 is TGTGCCAGCAGCTTTCTACAAAGATCTGAAGCTTTCTTT. It specifies CASSFLQRSEAFF.